Described below is a single T cell receptor beta chain sequence and its context. Antigen unknown. This specimen comes from a study of CD8+ T cells in alopecia areata. This CDR3 spans 17 amino acids. The V gene's germline CDR1 is SGHRS and CDR2 YFSETQ. V was clipped by 4 bases and J by 7 bases; unmatched bases: 19. Findings of the study overall: Treatment with tofacitinib significantly lowered scalp clonality and reduced expanded CD8+ clones among the top 100.

Extraction of RNA preceded its reverse transcription into cDNA, which served as the sequencing template. Only in-frame clones appear in the TCRdb table, and some are missing; sequencing was by immunoSEQ multiplex PCR. The top ten clones hold roughly 2.6% of a sample with fewer than 250,000 clones, over 40% of them seen once. Documented treatment: oral pan-JAK inhibitor, 5-10 mg twice daily. The sample here was CD4+ T cells sorted from blood, taken at roughly week 36, from a patient treated with tofacitinib. The receptor was isolated from a human donor with alopecia areata. The V and J genes are TRBV5-1 and TRBJ1-2; 7 positions match TRBD1. The CDR3 reads CASSPGPTQDREGGYTF. Written as DNA, the CDR3 is TGCGCCAGCAGCCCCGGCCCGACTCAAGACAGGGAGGGTGGCTACACCTTC.